Presented here are 20 T cell receptor beta chains from one specimen sequenced in a study of tumor-infiltrating lymphocytes in primary liver carcinoma. The template, 500 ng total RNA, yielded TCR beta cDNA made with a constant-region primer. Slightly modified ARM-PCR with three nested multiplex PCR rounds yielded TCR beta libraries. The first two PCR rounds, nine to ten cycles each, used TRBV1-TRBV30 forward primers and a C-beta reverse primer. TCRdb recomputed calls from the multiplex PCR reads with MiXCR, one row per CDR3 protein. The sample contains around 71,000 distinct CDR3 sequences, 60% to 80% of which appear only once. Extraction of RNA together with DNA used about 18-30 mg of unsorted bulk tissue. Sequencing input: liver tumor tissue from sampling region 4. The subset here: tumor region T4, right-lateral pole. These receptors were obtained from a woman in her sixties or seventies with primary liver carcinoma and hepatitis B virus infection.

Details on this clonotype: A single base separates this from a much larger clone, so it may be a read error. The CDR3 spells CASYFSLGGRGENTEAFF. The CDR3 region has the DNA TGTGCCAGCTACTTTTCTCTCGGGGGCCGGGGGGAGAACACTGAAGCTTTCTTT. The genes are TRBV21-1 and TRBJ1-1; whether TRBD1, the table's D call, matches the DNA was not checked. TRBV21-1 is a known pseudogene. This CDR3 is 18 amino acids long.

V and J are TRBV6-6 and TRBJ1-2; D is ambiguous. V gave up 7 bases and J gave up 12 bases, with 18 bases separating them. This CDR3 has 12 residues. Per germline, CDR1 MNHNY and CDR2 SVGAGI (reference sequence). CDR3 region: CASIPYEEGNTF. For the CDR3, the DNA is TGTGCCAGCATCCCGTACGAGGAAGGCAACACCTTC.

Comment on this clonotype: As the CDR3 is not closed by the conserved phenylalanine or tryptophan, this likely results from a read error. No DNA is shown, since the ends of the CDR3 on it are uncertain; the CDR3 is the one TCRdb lists. The V gene is TRBV5-1, the J gene TRBJ1-5; the table's D call, TRBD1, was not checked against the DNA. The CDR3 extends over 17 residues, inclusive of both ends. Germline V CDR1 and CDR2: SGHRS, YFSETQ. The CDR3 protein is CASSLGPGKGDNQPQHL.

The count of this clonotype is one. A read error may explain this, as a much larger clone is one base away. The chain is built from TRBV28 and TRBJ1-3; D gene ambiguous. CDR3 length equals 16 residues. CDR1 is MDHEN and CDR2 is SYDVKM in the germline V gene. Trimming cost V 6 bases and J 4 bases, with 19 bases left between them. In DNA, the CDR3 is TGTGCCAGCAGGGACGTGTCCGGGATAGGGGGAAACACCATATATTTT. Residues: CASRDVSGIGGNTIYF.

As concerns this clonotype: The junction does not match germline at one end; this may be a read error. The chain links TRBV12-3 or TRBV12-4 to TRBJ2-5; D uncertain. The CDR3 has 13 residues. The chain's CDR3 is CASSLGAQETQYF. The DNA for the CDR3 is TGTGCCAGCAGTTTAGGGGCCCAAGAGACCCAATACTTC.

Details on this clonotype: One end of the junction fails to match germline, which may point to a read error. V and J are TRBV4-1 and TRBJ2-1; D possibly matches TRBD1 or TRBD2 (5 bases each). Germline V lookup: CDR1 MGHRA, CDR2 YSYEKL. This CDR3 comprises 17 residues. CDR3 sequence reads: CVSSHGAGEGSYNEQFF. The CDR3 region has the DNA TGCGTCAGCAGCCACGGGGCTGGGGAAGGTTCCTACAATGAGCAGTTCTTC.

For this clonotype: A much larger clone is a single base away; this may be a read error. The chain couples TRBV6-4 to TRBJ2-1, with 9 bases aligning to TRBD2. CDR1 is MRHNA, CDR2 SNTAGT, per germline. V trimming: 8 bases; J trimming: 4 bases; junction bases outside the gene matches: 12. The length of the CDR3 is 16 residues. DNA of the CDR3: TGTGCCAGCGCCATCTTAGCGGGAGTGGGGTACAATGAGCAGTTCTTC. Protein product: CASAILAGVGYNEQFF.

On this clonotype itself: Its ends do not fully match the called genes, so a read error is possible. This chain joins TRBV4-1 and TRBJ1-2, with D unclear. The CDR3 loop spans 15 amino acids. The germline V gene encodes CDR1 MGHRA and CDR2 YSYEKL. Here the CDR3 DNA reads TGCGCCAGCAGCGACCGGACTGATTCTAACTATGGCTACATCTTC. This encodes CASSDRTDSNYGYIF.

The rearrangement links TRBV29-1 to TRBJ1-5; no firm D call. The germline CDR1 and CDR2 sequences are SQVTM and ANQGSEA. The V end was cut by 7 bases, the J end by 6 bases, with 16 bases between. This CDR3 region has 13 residues. The CDR3 protein is CSAQVTPSQPQHF. The CDR3 DNA sequence: TGCAGCGCGCAGGTTACTCCTAGTCAGCCCCAGCATTTT.

Concerning this clonotype: One base away lies a much larger clone, so this may be a sequencing read error. The chain employs TRBV7-9 and TRBJ2-3, with TRBD1 as a possible D gene (6 bases). The CDR3 is 13 amino acids. CDR1 is SEHNR, CDR2 FQNEAQ, per germline (reference sequence). The chain's CDR3 is CANSLDGGHTQYF. In DNA, the CDR3 is TGTGCCAACAGCTTAGATGGGGGCCATACGCAGTATTTT.

About this clonotype: Just one base apart from a much larger clone, this may be a read error. This chain links TRBV28 with TRBJ2-7; D unresolved. The ends were cut back, 6 bases at V and 3 bases at J, with 30 bases in the middle. The CDR3 contains 19 residues. Germline values: CDR1 MDHEN, CDR2 SYDVKM. In nucleotides, the CDR3 is TGTGCCAGCAGCTCTACCGGTGGGCACCAGCCTGTGCGCCTCTACGAGCAGTACTTC. It translates to CASSSTGGHQPVRLYEQYF.

This clonotype was seen a handful of times. This clone may be a read error of a much larger clone one base away. V gene TRBV5-6 combines with J gene TRBJ2-5; the D is unclear. The CDR3 runs 15 residues. Germline CDR1 SGHDT, CDR2 YYEEEE. The CDR3 loop is CVSSLYTVGLETQYF. The CDR3 coding sequence is TGTGTCAGCAGCTTGTATACGGTGGGGTTGGAGACCCAGTACTTC. Combining the CDR3 with reference TRBV5-6 and TRBJ2-5 gives the whole variable domain DAGVTQSPTHLIKTRGQQVTLRCSPKSGHDTVSWYQQALGQGPQFIFQYYEEEERQRGNFPDRFSGHQFPNYSSELNVNALLLGDSALYLCVSSLYTVGLETQYFGPGTRLLVL.

This clonotype was recorded at least ten times. The rearrangement links TRBV5-1 to TRBJ1-2; unclear D gene. This CDR3 region has 15 residues. The ends were cut back, 0 bases at V and 4 bases at J, with 13 bases in the middle. Germline assignment: CDR1 SGHRS and CDR2 YFSETQ. CDR3 loop: CASSLEEVRGYGYTF. The CDR3 region has the DNA TGCGCCAGCAGCTTGGAGGAAGTCCGGGGCTATGGCTACACCTTC.

Remarks on this clonotype: A junction end diverges from the germline sequence, so it may reflect a read error. This sequence joins TRBV14 and TRBJ1-5, with a tentative D call TRBD1 (5 bases). CDR3 length equals 14 residues. CDR1 is SGHDN, CDR2 FVKESK, per germline. The CDR3 DNA sequence: TGTGCCAGTAGCCAGGCGGGGACGGGTCACCCCCAGCATTTT. Its protein product is CASSQAGTGHPQHF.

As concerns this clonotype: Since the CDR3 does not end with the conserved phenylalanine or tryptophan, this likely comes from a read error. This chain links TRBV6-1 with TRBJ2-3, with 10 positions matching TRBD2. The CDR3 extends over 15 amino acids. Looked up from germline, CDR1 is MNHNS and CDR2 is SASEGT. The J segment lost 7 bases and the V segment lost 11 bases, leaving 15 bases of the junction unmatched. The CDR3 protein is CARTTTSGRTYTQYL. The DNA of the CDR3 is TGTGCCCGCACCACGACTAGCGGGCGGACATATACGCAGTATTTG.

Note on this clonotype: No conserved phenylalanine or tryptophan is present at the end of the CDR3, so a read error is the likely explanation. The genes are TRBV7-8 and TRBJ2-4; D is undetermined. Germline loops: CDR1 SGHVS, CDR2 FQNEAQ. This CDR3 spans 15 amino acids. CDR3 sequence reads: CASSVGRVTKNIQYL. The CDR3 nucleotides are TGTGCCAGCAGCGTAGGTCGCGTGACCAAGAACATTCAGTACCTC.

Points on this clonotype: One end of the junction varies from germline; a read error may be responsible. V usage is TRBV28 and J usage is TRBJ1-1, with D tentatively TRBD1 (5 bases). This CDR3 contains 15 residues. Germline CDR1 reads MDHEN; CDR2 reads SYDVKM. CDR3 DNA: TGTGCCAGCAGCGGACATAGGGAGGGGAACACTGGAGCTTTCTTT. This translates into CASSGHREGNTGAFF.

About this clonotype: This CDR3 fails to terminate in the conserved phenylalanine or tryptophan, so it likely reflects a read error. No DNA is shown, since the ends of the CDR3 on it are uncertain; the CDR3 is the one TCRdb lists. This rearrangement joins TRBV28 to TRBJ1-2; the DNA was not used to check the table's D call, TRBD1. Germline V gene data show CDR1 as MDHEN and CDR2 as SYDVKM. The CDR3 sequence runs 15 residues, both termini included. CDR3 sequence: CASSAPGTGEYGYIL.

On this clonotype: This CDR3 fails to terminate in the conserved phenylalanine or tryptophan, so it likely reflects a read error. The chain uses TRBV12-3 or TRBV12-4 and TRBJ2-1; no reliable D call. CDR3 length: 13 amino acids. As DNA, the CDR3 is TGTGCAAGCACCTCCCCTCTTCGCAATGAGCAGTTCATC. Protein: CASTSPLRNEQFI.

This clonotype was recorded many times. The rearrangement links TRBV28 to TRBJ2-7; 7 bases align to TRBD2. This CDR3 region has 15 residues. J lost 3 bases, V lost 4 bases, and 9 bases had no gene match. Germline assignment: CDR1 MDHEN and CDR2 SYDVKM. DNA for the CDR3: TGTGCCAGCAGTTCCATCCAGGGAGGGATCTACGAGCAGTACTTC. Protein product: CASSSIQGGIYEQYF.